One T cell receptor beta chain is described in this entry. This clone was counted only a few times. Which antigen it targets is not known. Base quality data are lacking; no much larger clone is found one base away. This record comes from a study of cytomegalovirus exposure and HLA in healthy donors (dated by TCRdb to 2015 to 2018). For context, the study as a whole: An earlier analysis of 587 of the donors reported about 280 Gb of sequence data and 117 million unique TCR beta sequences obtained from 150 million to 200 million T cells. Roughly 310 gigabases of sequencing data and 70 million to 85 million unique TCR sequences were included in an early release covering 500 to 750 HLA-typed donors. Of the approximately 400 genotyped donors, 81% were placed in the genetic ancestry cluster associated with self-reported Caucasian donors. The aim of the study was to test whether cataloging public T cell receptors could identify signatures of past pathogen exposure. The study used immunosequencing to profile the T cell repertoires of hundreds of subjects and linked those repertoires to cytomegalovirus serostatus. Besides the first cohort of 666 subjects, a separate validation cohort made up of roughly 120 different subjects was used. High-throughput TCR immunosequencing, statistical association of individual TCRs with disease status, and machine learning were combined to predict cytomegalovirus infection status. A later analysis re-examined previously published TCR beta repertoires from around 670 donors and added high-resolution HLA genotyping to investigate patterns of TCR occurrence. The later analysis used no new phenotypic data to find candidate immune exposures, relying instead on TCR beta sequences and their occurrence across donors. In an earlier analysis of around 540 of the donors, high-throughput TCR beta sequencing was used to judge whether each TCR beta V gene segment behaved as functional or pseudogenic. Donor age, sex, ethnicity and CMV serostatus were collected together with the repertoire data. Genome-wide SNP genotypes for about 65% of the 666 donors were used in a later genetic analysis, which treated that subset as a discovery cohort. Every repertoire in the discovery cohort had been generated on one and the same sequencing platform. Class I and class II HLA loci were covered by the typing at four-digit resolution. The number of typed donors differed by locus: roughly 620-640 for A, B, C, DRB1 and DQB1; 500 to 550 for DQA1; 606 for DPA1; and about 450 for DPB1. Five DR-DQ haplotypes were handled as single units for association and clustering, since linkage in the cohort was strong. Across about 380 genotyped donors of the cohort, an average of about 200,000 unique TCR beta nucleotide sequences per donor were sequenced, and around 19% of those sequences were non-productive. Overall results and qualifications from the work: In a later analysis, TCR association rates were found to vary across HLA loci, with the most associated TCRs seen for DRB1 alleles and the fewest for HLA-C alleles. Because HLA typing was missing for some donors at each locus, association tests included only the typed subset. Presence/absence analyses assumed roughly uniform sequencing depth across donors, an assumption that may not hold. Several of the top co-occurrence clusters appeared to be linked to parvovirus B19, influenza, CMV and Epstein-Barr virus, according to a later analysis. A later analysis found that most CMV-associated TCR beta chains appeared HLA-restricted, with HLA associations seemingly driven largely by CMV exposure. Compared with the approximately 670-donor mean, donors in an Asian-associated ancestry cluster had fewer N-insertions in productive TCRs, according to a later genetic analysis. The authors suggested that the approach could potentially be generalized to other disease states and immunological phenotypes. Most TCR sequences were seen in very few donors, while some public TCRs were found in many individuals. Some IMGT-functional V segments, including TRBV6-2 and TRBV6-3, could not be told apart with the 87-base-pair reads, so those segments were excluded. The study listed 164 TCR beta chains as associated with cytomegalovirus. Correlated functional status among segregating V segments might reflect linkage disequilibrium, but an unknown experimental factor could not be ruled out. In both the original and validation cohorts, the classifier was reported to diagnose cytomegalovirus status with high specificity and sensitivity. In a later genetic analysis, a missense DCLRE1C variant was associated with V-gene and J-gene trimming of TCR beta chains, and the association was replicated in an independent cohort. An earlier analysis of several hundred of the donors showed that most TCR beta V segments appeared in productive rearrangements either about 87% or about 30% of the time, which broadly matched IMGT annotations. The cohort was sequenced for TCR beta chains only, and without alpha or paired-chain data the features that could be detected were limited. In a later analysis, HLA-associated TCR beta chains showed more clonal expansion and lower generation probabilities than non-associated chains that were equally common. A cluster of highly shared sequence variants was judged likely to be a technical artifact of the sequencing pipeline. Three of the identified cytomegalovirus-associated TCR beta chains were confirmed in vitro to be specific for cytomegalovirus antigens. CMV serostatus was the only immune exposure information available for the cohort. Roughly 17 rarely observed V segments, including chromosome 9 orphons, were excluded from the earlier analysis of about 610 of the donors because counts were too low. Specific HLA alleles were associated with around 18,000 TCR beta sequences at a false discovery rate of 0.05 in a later analysis. A further reported finding was that TCR beta sequences accurately predicted the HLA-A and HLA-B alleles for most subjects in the first cohort. Strong co-occurrence of HLA alleles, especially DR and DQ, made assigning TCR associations to individual alleles difficult.

The germline V and J ends show losses of 4 bases and 8 bases respectively, and no gene match explains 7 bases of the junction. Sequences MNHNS (CDR1) and SASEGT (CDR2) are obtained from the germline V gene. Its CDR3 holds 15 amino acids, cysteine through phenylalanine. Only the CDR3 region is kept as DNA, spanning 45 bases read in frame from base 1. Library creation used the immunoSEQ multiplex PCR assay. For the multiplex PCR, a mixture combining 60 forward primers for TCR Vbeta segments and 13 reverse primers for TCR Jbeta segments was used. Amplification of the CDR3 region of rearranged TCR beta genes was performed with a multiplex PCR assay on genomic DNA. On the Illumina HiSeq System, the amplified TCR beta libraries were sequenced as 87-base-pair reads. The authors processed their data as follows. Across the 670 or so repertoires, a later analysis counted approximately 83 million unique TCR beta chains, 9 million to 14 million of which were shared by at least two donors. Raw reads were error-corrected and collapsed into unique sequences by a nearest-neighbor algorithm in which closely related sequences were merged to remove PCR and sequencing errors. To assign V, D and J gene segments, CDR3 sequences were aligned to IMGT reference sequences. For a sequence to be retained, a match of at least six nucleotides was required to both a V gene segment and a J gene segment. Rearrangements were called productive when the CDR3 lacked stop codons and stayed in frame with V and J; all others were non-productive. CDR3 was defined by IMGT convention, running from the second conserved V-encoded cysteine to the conserved J-encoded phenylalanine. In an earlier analysis of just under 600 of the donors, sequences lacking an unambiguous match to a single V gene segment were excluded. An earlier analysis of a few hundred of the donors called V segments functional above 56.7% productive rearrangements and segregating when the between-donor standard deviation exceeded 5%. A statistical classification framework was built for diagnosing cytomegalovirus status from the catalog of TCR beta chain sequences. A later analysis assigned V and J genes by comparing TCR nucleotide sequences with IMGT/GENE-DB human TR gene sequences. In a later analysis, CDR3 sequences and most-parsimonious VDJ recombination scenarios were assigned using the TCRdist pipeline. In a later analysis, each TCR beta chain was defined by its CDR3 amino acid sequence together with its V-gene family, and reads without a unique V-gene family were excluded. A later analysis removed several hundred highly shared, low-generation-probability nucleotide sequences to deal with suspected cross-contamination and a sequencing artifact. For each public chain, a later analysis derived a clonal expansion index from normalized ranks of inferred template counts within each repertoire. In a later analysis, generation probabilities were computed using a VDJ recombination model fitted to out-of-frame rearrangements, and the results were checked against IGoR. Hypergeometric tests were used in a later analysis to score TCR-TCR, TCR-HLA and TCR-CMV co-occurrence, with a repertoire-size bias correction applied to the TCR pairs. A later analysis estimated false discovery rates by permuting HLA or CMV assignments 20 times. In a later analysis, co-occurring TCRs were grouped using DBSCAN, with TCRdist sequence similarity added in when clustering inside HLA-allele-positive subsets. Repertoires with fewer than 30,000 or more than 120,000 public chains were left out of co-occurrence clustering, as were five repertoires with anomalous nucleotide sharing. As stored in TCRdb, this immuneACCESS dataset retains in-frame rearrangements with V and J assigned. A fraction of the clones does not appear; measured against another copy, unresolved V genes explain less than half of the discrepancy, and the remainder lacks a known reason. V and J calls and clone size are as listed in that table; D and trimming were resolved from the DNA. The sample profile shows roughly 110,000 clones; more than 75% of them were found once. The ten largest clones take up 5% to 7% of the sample.

The cohort comprised more than 550 healthy bone marrow donors. All cohort members were sampled while nominally healthy, although unrecorded immune exposures were likely present. The donor was CMV seropositive and was included in the group of 250 to 350 seropositive cohort members. A peripheral blood sample was provided by each donor, and peripheral blood mononuclear cells were used for TCR beta sequencing. Genomic DNA was extracted from the blood cell samples with the Qiagen DNeasy Blood Extraction Kit. The material sequenced was PBMCs. The chain links TRBV6-1 with TRBJ1-6; 8 bases in between match TRBD1. This TCR was recovered from a woman aged 45 to 65 in good health and CMV-seropositive. CDR3 region: CASSVRTGLDSPLHF. The DNA sequence follows: TGTGCCAGCAGTGTTCGGACAGGGTTGGATTCACCCCTCCACTTT.